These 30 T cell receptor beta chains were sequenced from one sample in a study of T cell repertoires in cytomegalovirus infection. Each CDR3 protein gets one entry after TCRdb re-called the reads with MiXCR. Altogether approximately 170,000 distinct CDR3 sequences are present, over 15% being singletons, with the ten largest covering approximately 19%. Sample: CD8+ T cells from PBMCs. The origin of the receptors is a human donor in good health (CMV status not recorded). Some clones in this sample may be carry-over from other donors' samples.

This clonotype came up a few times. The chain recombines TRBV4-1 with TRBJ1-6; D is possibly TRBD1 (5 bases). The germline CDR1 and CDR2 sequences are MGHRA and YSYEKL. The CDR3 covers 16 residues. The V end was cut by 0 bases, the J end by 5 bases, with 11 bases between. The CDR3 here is CASSQDEGMHNSPLHF. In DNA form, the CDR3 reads TGCGCCAGCAGCCAAGACGAGGGGATGCATAATTCACCCCTCCACTTT.

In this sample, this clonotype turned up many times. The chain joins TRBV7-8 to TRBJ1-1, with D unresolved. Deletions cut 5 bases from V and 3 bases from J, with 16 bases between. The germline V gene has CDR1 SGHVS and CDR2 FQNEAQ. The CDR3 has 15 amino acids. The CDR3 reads CASSPPGVRDTEAFF. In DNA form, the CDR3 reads TGTGCCAGCAGCCCACCTGGGGTTCGGGACACTGAAGCTTTCTTT.

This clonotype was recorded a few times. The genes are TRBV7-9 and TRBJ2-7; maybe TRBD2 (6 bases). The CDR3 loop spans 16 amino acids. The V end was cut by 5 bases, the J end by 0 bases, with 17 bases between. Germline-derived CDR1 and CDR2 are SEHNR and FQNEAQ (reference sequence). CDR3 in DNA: TGTGCCAGCAGCGACGGGACTGGCCAGAACTCCTACGAGCAGTACTTC. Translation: CASSDGTGQNSYEQYF.

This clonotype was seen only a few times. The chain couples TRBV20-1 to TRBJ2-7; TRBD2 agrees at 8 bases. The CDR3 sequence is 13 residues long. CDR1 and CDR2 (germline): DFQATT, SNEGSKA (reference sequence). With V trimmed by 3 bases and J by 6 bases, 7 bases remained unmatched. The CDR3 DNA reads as TGCAGTGCTAGGAACGGGAGGGCAGTCGAGCAGTACTTC. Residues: CSARNGRAVEQYF.

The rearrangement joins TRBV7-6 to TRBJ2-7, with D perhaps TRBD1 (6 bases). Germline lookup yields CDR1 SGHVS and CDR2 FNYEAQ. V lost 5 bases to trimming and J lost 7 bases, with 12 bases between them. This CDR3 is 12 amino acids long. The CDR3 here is CASSVDRREQYF. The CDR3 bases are TGTGCCAGCAGCGTAGACAGGCGGGAGCAGTACTTC.

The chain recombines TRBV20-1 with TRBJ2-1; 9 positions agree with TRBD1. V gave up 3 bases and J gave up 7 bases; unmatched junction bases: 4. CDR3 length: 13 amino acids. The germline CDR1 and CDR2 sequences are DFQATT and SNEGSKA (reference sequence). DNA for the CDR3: TGCAGTGCTAGCAGGGACAGGGCTAATGAGCAGTTCTTC. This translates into CSASRDRANEQFF.

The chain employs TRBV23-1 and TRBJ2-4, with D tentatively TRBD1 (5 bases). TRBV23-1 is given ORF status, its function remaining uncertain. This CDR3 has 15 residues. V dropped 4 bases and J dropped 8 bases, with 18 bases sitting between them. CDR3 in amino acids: CASSRPGPLGDIQYF. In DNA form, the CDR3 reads TGCGCCAGCAGTCGCCCGGGCCCCTTAGGGGACATTCAGTACTTC.

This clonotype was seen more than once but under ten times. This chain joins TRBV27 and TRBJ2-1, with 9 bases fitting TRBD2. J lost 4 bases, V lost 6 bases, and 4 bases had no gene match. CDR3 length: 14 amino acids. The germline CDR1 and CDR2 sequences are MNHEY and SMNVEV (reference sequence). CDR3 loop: CASSLAGPYNEQFF. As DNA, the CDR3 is TGTGCCAGCAGCCTAGCGGGACCTTACAATGAGCAGTTCTTC.

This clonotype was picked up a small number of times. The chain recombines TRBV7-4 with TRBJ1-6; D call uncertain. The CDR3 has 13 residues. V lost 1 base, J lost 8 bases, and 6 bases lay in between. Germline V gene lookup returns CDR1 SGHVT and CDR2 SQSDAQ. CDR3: CASSLEEDSPLHF. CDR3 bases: TGTGCCAGCAGCTTAGAGGAAGATTCACCCCTCCACTTT.

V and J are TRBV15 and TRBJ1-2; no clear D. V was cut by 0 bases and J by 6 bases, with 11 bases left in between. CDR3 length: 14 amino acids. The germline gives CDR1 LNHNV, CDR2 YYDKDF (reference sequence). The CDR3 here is CATSRDQGPHGYTF. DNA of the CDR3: TGTGCCACCAGCAGAGATCAAGGTCCCCATGGCTACACCTTC.

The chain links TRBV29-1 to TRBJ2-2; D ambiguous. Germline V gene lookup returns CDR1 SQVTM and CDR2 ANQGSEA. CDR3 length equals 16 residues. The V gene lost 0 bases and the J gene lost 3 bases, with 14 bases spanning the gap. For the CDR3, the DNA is TGCAGCGTTGAAGATCTGCTTGCATCGGACACCGGGGAGCTGTTTTTT. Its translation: CSVEDLLASDTGELFF.

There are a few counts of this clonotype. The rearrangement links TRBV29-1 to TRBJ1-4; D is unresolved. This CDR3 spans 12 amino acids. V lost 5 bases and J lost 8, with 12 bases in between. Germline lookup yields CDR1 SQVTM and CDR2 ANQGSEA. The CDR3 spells CSVPGPQEKLFF. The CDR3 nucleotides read TGCAGCGTTCCCGGGCCCCAAGAAAAACTGTTTTTT.

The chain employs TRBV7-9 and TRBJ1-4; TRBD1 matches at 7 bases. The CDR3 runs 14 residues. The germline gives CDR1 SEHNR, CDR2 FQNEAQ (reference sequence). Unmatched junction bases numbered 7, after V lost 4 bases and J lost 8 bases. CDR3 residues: CASSSDREGEKLFF. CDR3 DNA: TGTGCCAGCAGCTCAGACAGGGAAGGCGAAAAACTGTTTTTT.

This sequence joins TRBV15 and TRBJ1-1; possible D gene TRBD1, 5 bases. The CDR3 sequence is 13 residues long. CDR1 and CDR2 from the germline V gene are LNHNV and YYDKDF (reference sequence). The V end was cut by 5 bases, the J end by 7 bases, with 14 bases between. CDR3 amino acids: CATSAGRGNEAFF. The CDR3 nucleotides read TGTGCCACCAGCGCGGGACGAGGCAATGAAGCTTTCTTT.

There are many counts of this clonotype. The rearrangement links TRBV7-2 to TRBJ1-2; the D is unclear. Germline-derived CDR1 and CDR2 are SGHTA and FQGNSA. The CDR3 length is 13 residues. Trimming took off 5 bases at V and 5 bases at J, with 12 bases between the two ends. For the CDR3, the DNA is TGTGCCAGCAGCCCCGGACGGGCTTATGGCTACACCTTC. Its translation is CASSPGRAYGYTF.

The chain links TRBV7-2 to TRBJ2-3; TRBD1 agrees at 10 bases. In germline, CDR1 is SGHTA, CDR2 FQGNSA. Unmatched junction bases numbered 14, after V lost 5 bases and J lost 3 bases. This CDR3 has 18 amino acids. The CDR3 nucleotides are TGTGCCAGCAGCCGATATGGGACAGGGGAAGTTGGGACAGATACGCAGTATTTT. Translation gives CASSRYGTGEVGTDTQYF. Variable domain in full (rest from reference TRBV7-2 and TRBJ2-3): GAGVSQSPSNKVTEKGKDVELRCDPISGHTALYWYRQSLGQGLEFLIYFQGNSAPDKSGLPSDRFSAERTGGSVSTLTIQRTQQEDSAVYLCASSRYGTGEVGTDTQYFGPGTRLTVL.

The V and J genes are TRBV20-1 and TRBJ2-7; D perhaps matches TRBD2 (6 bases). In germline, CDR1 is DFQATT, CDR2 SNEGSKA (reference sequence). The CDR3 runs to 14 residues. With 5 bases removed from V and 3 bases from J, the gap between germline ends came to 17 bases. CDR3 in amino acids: CSADAAGLDYEQYF. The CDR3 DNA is TGCAGTGCTGACGCGGCGGGGCTAGACTACGAGCAGTACTTC.

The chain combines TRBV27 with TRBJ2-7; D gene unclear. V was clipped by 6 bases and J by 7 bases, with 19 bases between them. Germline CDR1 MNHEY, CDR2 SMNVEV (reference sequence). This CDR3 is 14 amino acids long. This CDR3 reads CASSSPGPMREQYF. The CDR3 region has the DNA TGTGCCAGCAGCTCCCCGGGTCCGATGAGAGAGCAGTACTTC.

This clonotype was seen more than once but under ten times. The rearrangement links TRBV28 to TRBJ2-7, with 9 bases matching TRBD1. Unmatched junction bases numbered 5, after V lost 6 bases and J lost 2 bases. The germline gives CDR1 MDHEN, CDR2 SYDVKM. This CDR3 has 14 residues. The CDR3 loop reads CASSVTGGPYEQYF. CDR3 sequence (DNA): TGTGCCAGCAGCGTCACAGGGGGCCCCTACGAGCAGTACTTC.

The CDR3 region is CASSFAGEDEQYF. The CDR3 bases are TGTGCCAGCAGTTTCGCAGGGGAGGACGAGCAGTACTTC. The gene calls are TRBV12-3 or TRBV12-4 and TRBJ2-7; D could derive from TRBD1 or TRBD2 (6 bases each). The CDR3 extends over 13 amino acids. Trimming removed 3 bases at V and 5 bases at J, with 11 bases between.

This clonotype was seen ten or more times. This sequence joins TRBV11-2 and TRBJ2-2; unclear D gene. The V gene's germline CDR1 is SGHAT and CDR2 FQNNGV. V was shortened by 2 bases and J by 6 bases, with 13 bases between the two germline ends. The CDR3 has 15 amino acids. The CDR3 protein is CASSLTTPPSGELFF. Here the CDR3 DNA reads TGTGCCAGCAGCTTAACCACGCCTCCGTCCGGGGAGCTGTTTTTT.

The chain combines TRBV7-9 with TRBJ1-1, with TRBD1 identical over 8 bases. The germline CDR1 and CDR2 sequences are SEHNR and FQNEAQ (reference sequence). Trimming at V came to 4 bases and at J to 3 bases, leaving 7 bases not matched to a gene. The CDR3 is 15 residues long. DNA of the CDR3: TGTGCCAGCAGCTCAGCAAGGACAGGGTACACTGAAGCTTTCTTT. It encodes CASSSARTGYTEAFF.

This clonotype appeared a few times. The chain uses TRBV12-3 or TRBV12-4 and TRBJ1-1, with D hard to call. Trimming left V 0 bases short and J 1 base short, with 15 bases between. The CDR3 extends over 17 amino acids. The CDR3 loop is CASSLANGPWGNTEAFF. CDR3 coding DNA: TGTGCCAGCAGTTTAGCCAATGGGCCGTGGGGGAACACTGAAGCTTTCTTT.

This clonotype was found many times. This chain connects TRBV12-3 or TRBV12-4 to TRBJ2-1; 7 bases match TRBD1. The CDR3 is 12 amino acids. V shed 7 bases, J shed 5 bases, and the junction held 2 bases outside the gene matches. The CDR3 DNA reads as TGTGCCAGCACCGGGACAGACAATGAGCAGTTCTTC. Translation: CASTGTDNEQFF.

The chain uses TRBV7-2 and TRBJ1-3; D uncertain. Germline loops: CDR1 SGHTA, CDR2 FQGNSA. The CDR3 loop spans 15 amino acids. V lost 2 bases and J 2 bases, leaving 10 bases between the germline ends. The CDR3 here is CASSLTPGAGNTIYF. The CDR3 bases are TGTGCCAGCAGCTTAACCCCGGGTGCTGGAAACACCATATATTTT.

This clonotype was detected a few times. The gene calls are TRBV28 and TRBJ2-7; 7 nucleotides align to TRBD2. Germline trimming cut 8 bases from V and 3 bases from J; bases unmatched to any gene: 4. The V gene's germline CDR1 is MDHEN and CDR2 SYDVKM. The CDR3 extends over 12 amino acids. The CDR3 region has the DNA TGTGCCAGCCTTGGGGAGGGCTACGAGCAGTACTTC. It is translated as CASLGEGYEQYF.

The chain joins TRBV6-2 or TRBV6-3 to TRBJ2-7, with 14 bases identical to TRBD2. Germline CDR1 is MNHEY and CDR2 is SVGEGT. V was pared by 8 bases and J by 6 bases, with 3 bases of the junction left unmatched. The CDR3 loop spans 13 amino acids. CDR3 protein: CASSGTSGGEQYF. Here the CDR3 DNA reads TGTGCCAGCTCTGGGACTAGCGGGGGCGAGCAGTACTTC.

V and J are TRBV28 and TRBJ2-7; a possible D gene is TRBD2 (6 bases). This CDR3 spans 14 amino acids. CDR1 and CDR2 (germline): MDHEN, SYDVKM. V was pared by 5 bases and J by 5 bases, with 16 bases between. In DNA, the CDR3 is TGTGCCAGCAGTCCGAGCGGGTCCCTCAACGAGCAGTACTTC. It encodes CASSPSGSLNEQYF.

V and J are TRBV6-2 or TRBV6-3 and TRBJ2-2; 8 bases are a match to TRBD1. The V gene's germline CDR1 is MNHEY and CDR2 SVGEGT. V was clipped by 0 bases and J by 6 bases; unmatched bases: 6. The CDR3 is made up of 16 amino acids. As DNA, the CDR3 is TGTGCCAGCAGTTACTCTTCAGGGGGCGCTTCCGGGGAGCTGTTTTTT. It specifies CASSYSSGGASGELFF.

Written as DNA, the CDR3 is TGTGCCAGCAGCGCATCCACTTCCGGCAATGAGCAGTTCTTC. This sequence encodes CASSASTSGNEQFF. This rearrangement joins TRBV7-8 to TRBJ2-1; no definite D call. Deletions cut 5 bases from V and 6 bases from J, with 14 bases between. There are 14 residues in the CDR3. Germline V lookup: CDR1 SGHVS, CDR2 FQNEAQ.